The 26 T cell receptor beta chains below come from one sample, sequenced in a study of molecular identifiers for immune sequencing clone quantification. A single record per CDR3 protein comes from TCRdb applying MiXCR to the PCR reads. The sample contains roughly 320,000 distinct CDR3 sequences, about a fifth of which appear only once. The sequencing sample was made of naive CD8+ T cells from blood, with Jurkat cell RNA spiked in. As for subset: FACS-sorted CD8+CD4-CCR7+CD45RA+ naive T cells. Every receptor here comes from a human donor in good health. Some libraries in this study had Jurkat cell RNA spiked in.

In regard to this clonotype: The CDR3 does not end in the conserved phenylalanine or tryptophan, so this is likely a read error. V and J are TRBV7-2 and TRBJ2-7; weak D call: TRBD1 (6 bases). This CDR3 comprises 14 residues. Germline assignment: CDR1 SGHTA and CDR2 FQGNSA. CDR3 bases: TGTGCTAGCAGTCCCGCCCGGACAGACTACGAGCAGTACCTC. Translated: CASSPARTDYEQYL.

This sequence joins TRBV6-5 and TRBJ2-2, with 7 positions matching TRBD1. Losses at the gene ends were 5 bases for V and 4 bases for J; bases not matched to a gene: 4. CDR3 size: 14 residues. The germline gives CDR1 MNHEY, CDR2 SVGAGI. The chain's CDR3 is CASSGRTGTGELFF. CDR3 bases: TGTGCCAGCAGTGGCCGGACAGGCACCGGGGAGCTGTTTTTT.

In its sample, this clonotype was seen once. A much larger clone sits a single nucleotide away, making a read error possible. In this CDR3 the conserved last residue, phenylalanine or tryptophan, is missing, so a read error is likely. The rearrangement uses TRBV5-3 and TRBJ2-3, with 8 bases that match TRBD2. TRBV5-3 is known as an ORF, though its function is uncertain. CDR3 size: 16 residues. Unmatched junction bases numbered 15, after V lost 8 bases and J lost 4 bases. CDR3 sequence reads: CASSRWLSGGPDTQYL. Written as DNA, the CDR3 is TGTGCCAGCAGCCGGTGGCTGAGCGGGGGCCCAGATACGCAGTATCTT.

This clonotype was recorded at least ten times. The CDR3 coding sequence is TGTGCCAGCAGTCAAGCGGGAGCTCGCTACGAGCAGTACTTC. Residues: CASSQAGARYEQYF. The chain combines TRBV28 with TRBJ2-7; 8 positions agree with TRBD2. Germline V CDR1 and CDR2: MDHEN, SYDVKM. The CDR3 extends over 14 amino acids. V was clipped by 5 bases and J by 3 bases; unmatched bases: 6.

Many counts were recorded for this clonotype. The chain employs TRBV7-9 and TRBJ1-6, with TRBD1 matching over 7 bases. The CDR3 has 15 amino acids. Trimming removed 5 bases from V and 5 bases from J; junction bases left unmatched: 6. Germline V gene data show CDR1 as SEHNR and CDR2 as FQNEAQ (reference sequence). CDR3 DNA sequence: TGTGCCAGCAGCGTGGCAGGGGGGAATAATTCACCCCTCCACTTT. It codes for CASSVAGGNNSPLHF. The variable domain in full, with the rest retrieved from reference TRBV7-9 and TRBJ1-6, is DTGVSQNPRHKITKRGQNVTFRCDPISEHNRLYWYRQTLGQGPEFLTYFQNEAQLEKSRLLSDRFSAERPKGSFSTLEIQRTEQGDSAMYLCASSVAGGNNSPLHFGNGTRLTVT.

This clonotype was seen ten or more times. The rearrangement uses TRBV6-6 and TRBJ2-7, with a possible D match to TRBD1 (6 bases). CDR3 size: 11 residues. V was clipped by 10 bases and J by 4 bases, with 11 bases between them. CDR1 is MNHNY and CDR2 is SVGAGI in the germline V gene (reference sequence). The CDR3 reads CATRTEYEQYF. CDR3 nucleotide sequence: TGTGCCACCCGGACAGAGTACGAGCAGTACTTC.

In its sample, this clonotype was seen many times. This chain links TRBV5-6 with TRBJ1-1; D possibly corresponds to TRBD1 (6 bases). Germline V gene lookup returns CDR1 SGHDT and CDR2 YYEEEE. V was pared by 3 bases and J by 1 base, with 10 bases between. The CDR3 runs to 14 residues. The CDR3 loop is CASSWDTKNTEAFF. The CDR3, as DNA: TGTGCCAGCAGCTGGGACACCAAGAACACTGAAGCTTTCTTT.

About this clonotype: A read error may be the cause here, since a much bigger clone is one base away. J is TRBJ1-1 and V is TRBV6-6, with 8 bases fitting TRBD1. V shed 6 bases and J 8 bases; nucleotides not matched to a gene: 5. Germline values: CDR1 MNHNY, CDR2 SVGAGI (reference sequence). This CDR3 is built from 12 residues. CDR3 amino acids: CASRGGQGEAFF. For the CDR3, the DNA is TGTGCCAGCAGAGGAGGACAGGGAGAAGCTTTCTTT.

This clonotype was counted many times. The V and J genes are TRBV5-1 and TRBJ1-4, with D unclear. The germline V and J ends were trimmed by 0 bases and 7 bases, with 10 bases remaining between them. The CDR3 totals 14 residues. From germline, CDR1 is SGHRS and CDR2 YFSETQ. CDR3 protein: CASSLGPSGEKLFF. CDR3 bases: TGCGCCAGCAGCTTGGGGCCCAGTGGTGAAAAACTGTTTTTT.

This clonotype was seen many times. The J gene is TRBJ2-2, the V gene TRBV2; 13 positions agree with TRBD2. From germline, CDR1 is SNHLY and CDR2 FYNNEI. The V gene end was trimmed by 3 bases and the J gene end by 2 bases; junction bases not matched to a gene: 3. The CDR3 totals 17 residues. This chain's CDR3 is CASSEGTSGANTGELFF. CDR3 in DNA: TGTGCCAGCAGTGAGGGGACTAGCGGGGCCAACACCGGGGAGCTGTTTTTT.

The gene calls are TRBV27 and TRBJ2-2, with 10 bases that match TRBD2. The CDR3 contains 16 residues. The V gene end was trimmed by 2 bases and the J gene end by 7 bases; junction bases not matched to a gene: 7. Germline loops: CDR1 MNHEY, CDR2 SMNVEV (reference sequence). The CDR3 loop reads CASSLTSGIQFGELFF. CDR3 DNA sequence: TGTGCCAGCAGTTTAACTAGCGGGATTCAGTTCGGGGAGCTGTTTTTT.

The CDR3 region is CASSPPGQYEAKILQYF. As DNA, the CDR3 is TGTGCCAGCAGCCCGCCGGGACAGTACGAAGCCAAAATTCTTCAGTACTTC. V gene TRBV7-9 combines with J gene TRBJ2-4; TRBD1 matches 7 bases. J lost 11 bases, V lost 5 bases, and 21 bases had no gene match. Germline values: CDR1 SEHNR, CDR2 FQNEAQ (reference sequence). The CDR3 loop spans 17 amino acids.

This clonotype was seen ten or more times. The chain recombines TRBV6-5 with TRBJ2-7, with D possibly matching TRBD1 (6 bases). Looked up from germline, CDR1 is MNHEY and CDR2 is SVGAGI. The CDR3 loop spans 12 amino acids. Deletions cut 4 bases from V and 5 bases from J, with 9 bases between. The CDR3 nucleotides are TGTGCCAGCAGTTTTGGGACACACGAGCAGTACTTC. Its translation is CASSFGTHEQYF.

This clonotype was observed at least ten times. The chain carries TRBV19 and TRBJ2-3; no reliable D call. CDR3 length: 16 amino acids. Germline-derived CDR1 and CDR2 are LNHDA and SQIVND (reference sequence). Trimming stripped 7 bases from V and 1 base from J, with 18 bases between. The CDR3 region is CASTALWEDGTDTQYF. The CDR3 DNA sequence: TGTGCCAGTACCGCACTGTGGGAAGATGGCACAGATACGCAGTATTTT.

This clonotype occurred many times. The CDR3 loop is CASSSQLQETQYF. CDR3 in DNA: TGTGCCAGCAGCTCTCAGCTTCAAGAGACCCAGTACTTC. The V call is TRBV7-9, the J call TRBJ2-5; D uncertain. CDR3 length equals 13 residues. CDR1 SEHNR and CDR2 FQNEAQ come from the germline V gene (reference sequence). Between the trimmed V and J ends, which lost 4 bases and 2 bases, there was a span of 8 bases.

This clonotype was seen only a few times. The V and J genes are TRBV4-1 and TRBJ2-3; D call uncertain. Trimming shortened V by 1 base and J by 4 bases, and 6 bases separated the two germline ends. The germline V gene encodes CDR1 MGHRA and CDR2 YSYEKL. The CDR3 is 13 residues long. CDR3 coding DNA: TGCGCCAGCAGCCAAGTTGGCCCAGATACGCAGTATTTT. It encodes CASSQVGPDTQYF.

This clonotype was observed a few times. V gene TRBV2 combines with J gene TRBJ1-5; D is uncertain. CDR3 size: 14 residues. The V gene's germline CDR1 is SNHLY and CDR2 FYNNEI. V was clipped by 2 bases and J by 7 bases, with 12 bases between them. Here the CDR3 DNA reads TGTGCCAGCAGTGAATTTGCGGGGTACCAGCCCCAGCATTTT. Protein: CASSEFAGYQPQHF. Drawing the rest from reference TRBV2 and TRBJ1-5, the complete variable domain is EPEVTQTPSHQVTQMGQEVILRCVPISNHLYFYWYRQILGQKVEFLVSFYNNEISEKSEIFDDQFSVERPDGSNFTLKIRSTKLEDSAMYFCASSEFAGYQPQHFGDGTRLSIL.

The chain has TRBV10-3 and TRBJ2-7; TRBD2 agrees at 14 bases. J gave up 7 bases and V 5 bases, and 13 bases lay outside the gene matches. Germline V gene sequence: CDR1 ENHRY, CDR2 SYGVKD. This CDR3 region has 17 residues. In DNA form, the CDR3 reads TGTGCCATCAGTCTGGGGACTAGCGGGGGAATGAGACGGGAGCAGTACTTC. Translation: CAISLGTSGGMRREQYF.

This clonotype was counted many times. The rearrangement uses TRBV4-3 and TRBJ2-5, with D unresolved. CDR3 length: 13 amino acids. Germline assignment: CDR1 LGHNA and CDR2 YSLEER. V lost 0 bases to trimming and J lost 5 bases, with 7 bases between them. CDR3 nucleotides: TGCGCCAGCAGCCAAGACATACCGGAGACCCAGTACTTC. Protein sequence: CASSQDIPETQYF.

This clonotype was seen repeatedly, ten times or more. V gene TRBV28 combines with J gene TRBJ1-1, with 10 positions matching TRBD1. J gave up 5 bases and V 6 bases, and 3 bases lay outside the gene matches. There are 13 residues in the CDR3. Germline V gene lookup returns CDR1 MDHEN and CDR2 SYDVKM. CDR3 amino acids: CASRRDRGTEAFF. For the CDR3, the DNA is TGTGCCAGCAGACGGGACAGGGGTACTGAAGCTTTCTTT.

With regard to this clonotype: A clone one base away is much larger, so this may be a read error. This sequence joins TRBV4-3 and TRBJ2-3; no clear D gene. The CDR3 loop spans 15 amino acids. The germline V gene encodes CDR1 LGHNA and CDR2 YSLEER. In DNA form, the CDR3 reads TGCGCCCGCAGCCATCTCGGGTCGGGCACAGATACGCAGTATTTT. Translating it yields CARSHLGSGTDTQYF.

Points on this clonotype: Germline is not matched at one junction end, which may reflect a read error. The rearrangement uses TRBV27 and TRBJ1-4; 11 positions agree with TRBD1. This CDR3 is 14 amino acids long. CDR1 MNHEY and CDR2 SMNVEV come from the germline V gene (reference sequence). DNA of the CDR3: TGTGCCAGCAGTTTTGGGACAGGGGGTGAAAAACCGTTTTTT. Translation gives CASSFGTGGEKPFF.

This clonotype was recorded a few times. The rearrangement links TRBV29-1 to TRBJ2-3; a possible D gene is TRBD2 (5 bases). CDR1 is SQVTM and CDR2 is ANQGSEA in the germline V gene. The CDR3 is 14 amino acids. Trimming left V 7 bases short and J 0 bases short, with 14 bases between. The CDR3 sequence: CSARTWTSTDTQYF. In DNA, the CDR3 is TGCAGCGCCCGGACTTGGACTAGCACAGATACGCAGTATTTT.

This clonotype was observed many times. The J gene is TRBJ2-5, the V gene TRBV6-5; the D is unclear. V was pared by 4 bases and J by 2 bases, with 14 bases between. The CDR3 spans 15 residues. The germline V gene has CDR1 MNHEY and CDR2 SVGAGI. Here the CDR3 DNA reads TGTGCCAGCAGTTCCTACTCTGGCGGACAAGAGACCCAGTACTTC. Encoded protein: CASSSYSGGQETQYF.

This clonotype was seen many times. The chain carries TRBV5-1 and TRBJ2-3; possible D gene TRBD1, 7 bases. CDR3 length: 16 residues. V lost 2 bases, J lost 2 bases, and 15 bases lay in between. CDR1 and CDR2 (germline): SGHRS, YFSETQ. CDR3 loop: CASSLRGREDTDTQYF. The CDR3 nucleotides are TGCGCCAGCAGCTTAAGGGGGCGGGAAGACACAGATACGCAGTATTTT.

This clonotype has just a few counts. The chain links TRBV6-2 or TRBV6-3 to TRBJ2-7; D is perhaps TRBD2 (5 bases). Germline assignment: CDR1 MNHEY and CDR2 SVGEGT. V lost 7 bases, J lost 4 bases, and 17 bases lay in between. This CDR3 comprises 14 residues. This CDR3 reads CASTAVEGAYEQYF. The CDR3 DNA is TGTGCCAGCACCGCGGTTGAGGGCGCGTACGAGCAGTACTTC.